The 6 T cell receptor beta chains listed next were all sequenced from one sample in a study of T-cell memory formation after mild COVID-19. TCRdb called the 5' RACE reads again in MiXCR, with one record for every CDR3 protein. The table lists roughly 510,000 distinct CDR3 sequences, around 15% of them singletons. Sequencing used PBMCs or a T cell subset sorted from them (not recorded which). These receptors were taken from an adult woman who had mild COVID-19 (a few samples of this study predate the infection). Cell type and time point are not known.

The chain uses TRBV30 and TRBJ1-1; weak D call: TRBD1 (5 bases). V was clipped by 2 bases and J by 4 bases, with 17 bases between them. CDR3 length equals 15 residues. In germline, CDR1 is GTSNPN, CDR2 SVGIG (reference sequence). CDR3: CAWSFGGSASTEAFF. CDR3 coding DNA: TGTGCCTGGAGTTTTGGGGGTTCCGCGTCCACTGAAGCTTTCTTT.

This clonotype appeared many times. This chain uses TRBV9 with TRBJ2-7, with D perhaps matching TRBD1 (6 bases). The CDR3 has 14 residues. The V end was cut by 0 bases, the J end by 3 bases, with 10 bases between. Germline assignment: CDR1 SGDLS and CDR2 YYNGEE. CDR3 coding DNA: TGTGCCAGCAGCGTAGGGGACAAGATCTACGAGCAGTACTTC. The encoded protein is CASSVGDKIYEQYF. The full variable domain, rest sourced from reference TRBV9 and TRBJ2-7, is DSGVTQTPKHLITATGQRVTLRCSPRSGDLSVYWYQQSLDQGLQFLIQYYNGEERAKGNILERFSAQQFPDLHSELNLSSLELGDSALYFCASSVGDKIYEQYFGPGTRLTVT.

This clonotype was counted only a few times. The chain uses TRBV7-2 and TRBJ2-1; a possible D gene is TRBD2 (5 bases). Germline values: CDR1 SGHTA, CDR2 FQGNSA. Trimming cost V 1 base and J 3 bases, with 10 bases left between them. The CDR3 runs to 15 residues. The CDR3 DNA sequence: TGTGCCAGCAGCTTAGGGCGGGCGTACTACAATGAGCAGTTCTTC. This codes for CASSLGRAYYNEQFF.

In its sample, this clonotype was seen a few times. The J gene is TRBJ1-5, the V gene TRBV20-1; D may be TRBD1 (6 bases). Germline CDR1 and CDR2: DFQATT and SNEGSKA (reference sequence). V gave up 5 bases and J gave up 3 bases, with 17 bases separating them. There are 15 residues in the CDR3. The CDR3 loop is CSALDGRGPNQPQHF. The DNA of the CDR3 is TGCAGTGCTCTAGATGGCAGGGGCCCCAATCAGCCCCAGCATTTT.

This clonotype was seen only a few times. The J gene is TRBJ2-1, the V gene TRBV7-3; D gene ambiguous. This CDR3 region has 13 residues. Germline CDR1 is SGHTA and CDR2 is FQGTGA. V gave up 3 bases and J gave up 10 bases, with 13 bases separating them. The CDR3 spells CASSFQPLEEQFF. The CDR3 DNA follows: TGTGCCAGCAGCTTCCAGCCCCTAGAAGAGCAGTTCTTC.

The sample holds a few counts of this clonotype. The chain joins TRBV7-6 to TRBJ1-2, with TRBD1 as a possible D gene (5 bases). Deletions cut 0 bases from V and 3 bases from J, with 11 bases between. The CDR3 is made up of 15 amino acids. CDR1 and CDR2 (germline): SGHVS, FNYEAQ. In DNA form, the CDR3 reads TGTGCCAGCAGCTTAGCTCGGGGGTCTGACTATGGCTACACCTTC. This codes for CASSLARGSDYGYTF.